Detailed here is one T cell receptor (beta chain). Its antigen remains unknown. The data stem from a study of OX40 agonist ivuxolimab in advanced cancers. This CDR3 has 14 amino acids. The V and J ends lost 5 bases and 6 bases, in that order; junction bases with no gene match: 6. Per germline, CDR1 SGHTA and CDR2 FQGTGA. General study findings and limits: In the expanded peripheral T cells, antigen specificity was never determined. Expanded clones were, on average, more numerous among CD8+ T cells than CD4+.

Assay used: immunoSEQ multiplex PCR; TCRdb lists only in-frame clones, some missing. This table has around 95,000 clones, more than 85% appearing once. The chain has TRBV7-3 and TRBJ2-3; TRBD2 aligns across 9 bases. This specimen consisted of CD4+ or CD8+ T cells sorted from blood, obtained in a trial of the OX40 agonist ivuxolimab. This sequence was found in an adult with an advanced solid tumor such as melanoma, head and neck, liver or kidney cancer. This CDR3 is CASSNGTSSDTQYF. CDR3 nucleotide sequence: TGTGCCAGCAGCAATGGGACTAGCAGCGATACGCAGTATTTT.